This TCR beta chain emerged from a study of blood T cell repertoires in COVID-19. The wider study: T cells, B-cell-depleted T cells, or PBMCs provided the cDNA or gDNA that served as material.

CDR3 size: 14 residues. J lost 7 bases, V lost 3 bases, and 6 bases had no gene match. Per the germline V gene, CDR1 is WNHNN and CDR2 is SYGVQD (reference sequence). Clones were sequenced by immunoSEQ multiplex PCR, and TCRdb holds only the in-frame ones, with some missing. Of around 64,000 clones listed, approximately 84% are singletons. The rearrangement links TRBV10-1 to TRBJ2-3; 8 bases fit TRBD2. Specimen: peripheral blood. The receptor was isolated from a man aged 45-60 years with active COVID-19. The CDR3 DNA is TGCGCCAGCAGTGAAAGCGGGGGCCCGAATACGCAGTATTTT. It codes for CASSESGGPNTQYF.